These 9 T cell receptor beta chains share one sample of origin, sequenced in a study of tumour-infiltrating T cells in Burkitt lymphoma. This table comes from immunoSEQ multiplex PCR, and its TCRdb copy is limited to in-frame clones, with some not included. The table shows some 1,400 clones, with roughly 13% occurring only once. Sequencing used tumor tissue. All receptors come from a human donor with Burkitt lymphoma.

Comments on this clone: Germline and junction disagree at one end, which may indicate a read error. The chain combines TRBV5-3 with TRBJ1-1, with D perhaps matching TRBD1 (5 bases). TRBV5-3 is identified as an open reading frame with a role that is uncertain. CDR3 size: 16 residues. CDR3 sequence reads: CARSLRQNQMNTEACF. In nucleotides, the CDR3 is TGTGCCAGAAGCTTGAGACAGAACCAGATGAACACTGAAGCGTGCTTT.

The chain couples TRBV4-1 to TRBJ2-3, with D possibly TRBD2 on 6 matching bases. Trimming removed 6 bases at V and 1 base at J, with 17 bases between. Per the germline V gene, CDR1 is MGHRA and CDR2 is YSYEKL. The CDR3 loop spans 16 amino acids. Written as DNA, the CDR3 is TGCGCCAGCAGACGTCACGGCGGGGCCGGCACAGATACGCAGTATTTT. This codes for CASRRHGGAGTDTQYF.

This clone was seen a few times. The chain recombines TRBV2 with TRBJ2-1, with 8 positions matching TRBD2. Looked up from germline, CDR1 is SNHLY and CDR2 is FYNNEI. Trimming at V came to 6 bases and at J to 3 bases, leaving 4 bases not matched to a gene. The CDR3 runs to 14 residues. CDR3 nucleotide sequence: TGTGCCAGCAGGCCCGGGACTAGCTACAATGAGCAGTTCTTC. Its translation: CASRPGTSYNEQFF.

V and J are TRBV2 and TRBJ1-5; 9 nucleotides align to TRBD1. The CDR3 extends over 15 amino acids. Looked up from germline, CDR1 is SNHLY and CDR2 is FYNNEI. The trim removed 6 bases at V and 7 bases at J, leaving 10 bases unmatched. The CDR3 is CASRQMGQGKQPQHF. The CDR3 DNA is TGTGCCAGCAGGCAAATGGGACAGGGAAAGCAGCCCCAGCATTTT.

This clone was counted only a few times. CDR3 in amino acids: CASNQAGAYNEQFF. For the CDR3, the DNA is TGCGCCAGCAACCAAGCGGGAGCCTACAATGAGCAGTTCTTC. The chain is built from TRBV5-1 and TRBJ2-1; TRBD2 aligns across 8 bases. Trimming at V came to 6 bases and at J to 2 bases, leaving 4 bases not matched to a gene. This CDR3 has 14 amino acids. Germline-derived CDR1 and CDR2 are SGHRS and YFSETQ.

V gene TRBV2 combines with J gene TRBJ2-7; no firm D call. The germline V gene encodes CDR1 SNHLY and CDR2 FYNNEI. The CDR3 has 13 amino acids. V was cut by 0 bases and J by 1 base, with 4 bases left in between. This CDR3 is CASSEAYSYEQYV. In DNA, the CDR3 is TGTGCCAGCAGTGAAGCTTATTCCTACGAGCAGTACGTC.

As regards this clone: An end of the junction does not agree with germline; a read error may underlie this. Different DNA sequences within this sample yield the same CDR3. V gene TRBV5-4 combines with J gene TRBJ1-1, with 9 positions matching TRBD1. Germline lookup yields CDR1 SGHNT and CDR2 YYREEE (reference sequence). This CDR3 comprises 14 residues. CDR3 region: CASSPQGALTEAFF. The CDR3 DNA sequence: TGTGCCAGCAGCCCACAGGGGGCGCTAACTGAAGCGTTCTTT.

Judged by abundance, this clone is large. The chain uses TRBV5-6 and TRBJ2-2; TRBD1 might be the D (5 bases). This CDR3 is 15 amino acids long. V shed 0 bases and J shed 3 bases, with 9 bases lying between them. The germline CDR1 and CDR2 sequences are SGHDT and YYEEEE. The CDR3 loop reads CASSLVQGDTGELFF. CDR3 sequence (DNA): TGTGCCAGCAGCTTGGTGCAGGGTGACACCGGGGAGCTGTTTTTT. The variable domain in full, completed from reference TRBV5-6 and TRBJ2-2, reads DAGVTQSPTHLIKTRGQQVTLRCSPKSGHDTVSWYQQALGQGPQFIFQYYEEEERQRGNFPDRFSGHQFPNYSSELNVNALLLGDSALYLCASSLVQGDTGELFFGEGSRLTVL.

This clone has only a few counts. The V gene is TRBV12-5, the J gene TRBJ2-7, with no clear D. V dropped 8 bases and J dropped 0 bases, with 11 bases sitting between them. Germline V gene data show CDR1 as LGHNT and CDR2 as FRNRAP. The CDR3 sequence is 13 residues long. CDR3 DNA sequence: TGTGCTAGTTCCCCAGTGGGCTCCTACGAGCAGTACGTC. Its translation is CASSPVGSYEQYV.